This TCR beta chain was documented in a study of identifying expanded T cells in peripheral blood. The junction had 5 bases not matched to a gene; V was cut back by 2 bases and J by 2 bases. CDR3 size: 15 residues. Germline assignment: CDR1 SQVTM and CDR2 ANQGSEA. Libraries were prepared by immunoSEQ multiplex PCR; TCRdb keeps only in-frame clonotypes and omits some of them. The sample carries approximately 79,000 clones, around 90% recorded once. This TCR was sampled from a person between 18 and 75 years old in good health. V and J are TRBV29-1 and TRBJ2-1, with 8 bases identical to TRBD2. Sequencing used blood. CDR3 loop: CSVEFGSGTYNEQFF. In nucleotides, the CDR3 is TGCAGCGTTGAATTCGGTAGCGGGACCTACAATGAGCAGTTCTTC.